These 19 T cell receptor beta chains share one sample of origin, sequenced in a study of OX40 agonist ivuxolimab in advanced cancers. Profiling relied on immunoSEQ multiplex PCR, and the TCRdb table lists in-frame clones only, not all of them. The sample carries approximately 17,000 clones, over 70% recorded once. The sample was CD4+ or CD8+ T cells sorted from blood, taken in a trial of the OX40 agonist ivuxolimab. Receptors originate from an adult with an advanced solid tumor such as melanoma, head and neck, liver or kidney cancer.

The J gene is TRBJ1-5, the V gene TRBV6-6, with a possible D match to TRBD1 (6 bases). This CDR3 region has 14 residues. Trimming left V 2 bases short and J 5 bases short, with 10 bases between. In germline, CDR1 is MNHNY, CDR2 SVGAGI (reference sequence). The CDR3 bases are TGTGCCAGCAGTTACGGGGCAGGGGATCAGCCCCAGCATTTT. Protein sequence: CASSYGAGDQPQHF.

CDR3 sequence reads: CSVDGGNEQFF. The CDR3 coding sequence is TGCAGCGTTGACGGCGGGAATGAGCAGTTCTTC. The gene calls are TRBV29-1 and TRBJ2-1; weak D call: TRBD2 (5 bases). The CDR3 length is 11 residues. The V gene's germline CDR1 is SQVTM and CDR2 ANQGSEA. V dropped 3 bases and J dropped 7 bases, with 7 bases sitting between them.

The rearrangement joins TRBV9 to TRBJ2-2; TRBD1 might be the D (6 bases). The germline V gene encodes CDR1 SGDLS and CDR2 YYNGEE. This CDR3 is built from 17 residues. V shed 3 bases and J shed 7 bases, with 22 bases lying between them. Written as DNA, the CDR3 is TGTGCCAGCAGCGCCACTGGGGTAGAACAGGGTGGCGGGGAGCTGTTTTTT. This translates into CASSATGVEQGGGELFF.

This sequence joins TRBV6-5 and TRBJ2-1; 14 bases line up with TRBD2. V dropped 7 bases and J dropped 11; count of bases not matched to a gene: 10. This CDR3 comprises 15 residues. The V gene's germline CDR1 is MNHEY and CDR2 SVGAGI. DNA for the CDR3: TGTGCCAGCATCTTTGGACTAGCGGGAGGCCACAAGCAGTTCTTC. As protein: CASIFGLAGGHKQFF.

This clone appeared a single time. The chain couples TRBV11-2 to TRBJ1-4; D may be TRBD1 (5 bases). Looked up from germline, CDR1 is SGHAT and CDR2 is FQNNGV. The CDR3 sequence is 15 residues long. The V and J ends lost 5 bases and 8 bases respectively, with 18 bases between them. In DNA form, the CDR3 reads TGTGCCAGCAGCAACCGGGGCGCGCGGGTAGAAAAACTGTTTTTT. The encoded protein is CASSNRGARVEKLFF.

CDR3: CASSQQGGSNGYTF. The CDR3 bases are TGTGCCAGCAGTCAGCAGGGGGGTTCGAATGGCTACACCTTC. The chain links TRBV6-6 to TRBJ1-2, with 7 bases matching TRBD1. The CDR3 sequence is 14 residues long. Per germline, CDR1 MNHNY and CDR2 SVGAGI (reference sequence). V shed 5 bases, J shed 6 bases, and the junction held 9 bases outside the gene matches.

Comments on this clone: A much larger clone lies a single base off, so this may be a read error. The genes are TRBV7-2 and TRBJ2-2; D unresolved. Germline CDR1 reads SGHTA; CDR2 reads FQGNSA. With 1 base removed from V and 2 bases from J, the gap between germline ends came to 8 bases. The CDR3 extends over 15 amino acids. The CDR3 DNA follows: TGTGCCAGCAGCTTAGGGCAAATAAACACCGGGGAGCTGTTTTTT. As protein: CASSLGQINTGELFF.

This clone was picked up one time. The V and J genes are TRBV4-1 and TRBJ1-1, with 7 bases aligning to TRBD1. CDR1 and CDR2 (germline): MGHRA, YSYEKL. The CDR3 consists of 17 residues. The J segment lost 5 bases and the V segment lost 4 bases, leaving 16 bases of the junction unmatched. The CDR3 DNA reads TGCGCCAGCAGCCTCTACGCTAACCTGCAGGGGGGGACTGAAGCTTTCTTT. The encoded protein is CASSLYANLQGGTEAFF.

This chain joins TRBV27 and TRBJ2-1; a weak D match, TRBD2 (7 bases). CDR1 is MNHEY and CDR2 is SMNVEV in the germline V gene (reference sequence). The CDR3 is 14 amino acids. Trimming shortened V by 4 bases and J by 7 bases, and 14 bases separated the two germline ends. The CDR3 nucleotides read TGTGCCAGCAGTTCCAACAGGGAGGGGAATGAGCAGTTCTTC. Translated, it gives CASSSNREGNEQFF.

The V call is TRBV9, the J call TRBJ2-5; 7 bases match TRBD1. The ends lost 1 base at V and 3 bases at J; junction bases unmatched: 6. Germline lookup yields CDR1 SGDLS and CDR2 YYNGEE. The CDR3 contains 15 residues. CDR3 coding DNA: TGTGCCAGCAGCGTATCAGGGGGTATCGAAGAGACCCAGTACTTC. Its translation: CASSVSGGIEETQYF.

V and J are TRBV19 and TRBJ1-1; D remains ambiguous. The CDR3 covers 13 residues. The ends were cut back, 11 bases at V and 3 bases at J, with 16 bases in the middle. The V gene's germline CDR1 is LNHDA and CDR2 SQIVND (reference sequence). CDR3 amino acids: CAWSPPLDTEAFF. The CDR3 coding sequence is TGTGCCTGGAGTCCCCCCTTGGACACTGAAGCTTTCTTT.

CDR3 residues: CASSNRALNYGYTF. The CDR3 DNA reads as TGTGCCAGCAGTAACCGGGCGCTCAACTATGGCTACACCTTC. The J gene is TRBJ1-2, the V gene TRBV6-6; unclear D gene. The CDR3 extends over 14 amino acids. V shed 5 bases and J shed 2 bases, with 12 bases lying between them. Germline V gene lookup returns CDR1 MNHNY and CDR2 SVGAGI (reference sequence).

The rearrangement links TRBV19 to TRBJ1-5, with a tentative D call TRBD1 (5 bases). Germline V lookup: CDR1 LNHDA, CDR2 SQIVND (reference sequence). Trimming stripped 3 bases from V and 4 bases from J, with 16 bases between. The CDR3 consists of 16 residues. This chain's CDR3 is CASSILAQASNQPQHF. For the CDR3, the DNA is TGTGCCAGTAGTATCCTGGCACAGGCCAGTAATCAGCCCCAGCATTTT.

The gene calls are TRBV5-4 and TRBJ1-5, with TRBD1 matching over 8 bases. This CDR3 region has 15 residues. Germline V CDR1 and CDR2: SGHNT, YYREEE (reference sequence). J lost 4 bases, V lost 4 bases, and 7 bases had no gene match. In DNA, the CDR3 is TGTGCCAGCAGCATCGGAGGACAGGGTAATCAGCCCCAGCATTTT. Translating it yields CASSIGGQGNQPQHF.

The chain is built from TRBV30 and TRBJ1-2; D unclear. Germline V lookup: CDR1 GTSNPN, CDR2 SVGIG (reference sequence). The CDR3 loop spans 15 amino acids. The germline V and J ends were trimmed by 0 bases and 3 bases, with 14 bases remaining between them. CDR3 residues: CAWSVPASRDYGYTF. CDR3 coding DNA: TGTGCCTGGAGTGTACCGGCCTCACGGGACTATGGCTACACCTTC.

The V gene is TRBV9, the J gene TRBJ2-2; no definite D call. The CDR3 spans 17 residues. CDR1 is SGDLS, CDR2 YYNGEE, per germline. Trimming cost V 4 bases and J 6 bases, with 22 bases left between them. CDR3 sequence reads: CASSHRSTGWVSGELFF. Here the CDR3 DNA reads TGTGCCAGCAGCCACCGGTCGACTGGTTGGGTTTCCGGGGAGCTGTTTTTT.

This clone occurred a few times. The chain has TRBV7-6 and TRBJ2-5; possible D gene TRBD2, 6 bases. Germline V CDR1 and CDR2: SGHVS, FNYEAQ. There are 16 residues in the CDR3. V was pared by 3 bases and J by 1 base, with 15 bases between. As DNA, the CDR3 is TGTGCCAGCAGCTTCCGGTTCGGCGGGATCCAAGAGACCCAGTACTTC. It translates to CASSFRFGGIQETQYF.

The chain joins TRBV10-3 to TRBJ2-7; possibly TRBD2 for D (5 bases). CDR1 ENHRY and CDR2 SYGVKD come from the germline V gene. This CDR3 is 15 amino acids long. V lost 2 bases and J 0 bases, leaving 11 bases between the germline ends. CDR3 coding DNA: TGTGCCATCAGTGAGGGACTTCCGAGCTCCTACGAGCAGTACTTC. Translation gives CAISEGLPSSYEQYF.

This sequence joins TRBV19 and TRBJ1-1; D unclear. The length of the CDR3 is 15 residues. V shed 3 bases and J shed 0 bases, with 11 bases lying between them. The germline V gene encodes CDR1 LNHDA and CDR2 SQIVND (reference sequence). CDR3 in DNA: TGTGCCAGTAGTATCTCGGCCTTTATGAACACTGAAGCTTTCTTT. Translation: CASSISAFMNTEAFF.